This TCR beta chain was profiled in a study of blood T cells in healthy people across ages. Germline V CDR1 and CDR2: SQVTM, ANQGSEA. The CDR3 is 13 residues long. Findings of the study overall: Unsorted PBMCs ruled out conclusive naive versus antigen-experienced comparison. The study found more naive CD4+ cells and higher diversity in long-lived than aged donors.

This clonotype was found once. Its specificity is unknown. They isolated at least 6.5 million PBMCs from each sample. Primers used in a second PCR of about 6 to 11 cycles were a sample-barcoded 5' primer and a J-beta primer mix. Template switching added a 12-random-nucleotide identifier to every cDNA molecule. TCRdb re-called the 5' RACE reads through MiXCR, storing one row per CDR3 protein. The sample holds 1.4 million or so distinct CDR3 sequences, roughly two fifths seen once. The sequence was collected from a woman under 30 in good health. The material sequenced was blood. V is TRBV29-1 and J is TRBJ2-1; no reliable D call. The J call is doubtful: the DNA matches TRBJ2-7 better. The CDR3 DNA follows: TGCAGCAGCAGACATGACTCCTACAATGAGCAGTACTTC. The encoded protein is CSSRHDSYNEQYF.